This entry lists 18 T cell receptor beta chains sequenced from one sample in a study of blood T cells in healthy people across ages. PCR was performed a second time for roughly 7 to 12 cycles using a sample-barcoded 5' primer and a J-beta primer mix. MiXCR was run by TCRdb on the 5' RACE reads, yielding one entry per CDR3 protein. The sample contains around 1,500,000 distinct CDR3 sequences, approximately 42% of which appear only once. The sequencing input was blood. The receptors were gathered from a woman between 18 and 29 years old in good health.

The genes are TRBV25-1 and TRBJ2-7; the match to TRBD1 covers 11 bases. V lost 5 bases and J lost 9; bases outside the gene matches: 18. From germline, CDR1 is MGHDK and CDR2 SYGVNS. The CDR3 is 17 residues long. CDR3 in DNA: TGTGCCAGCAGTCCAATCCCTGCCGGGACAGGGGGTCTGAGGCAGTACTTC. Protein: CASSPIPAGTGGLRQYF.

This clonotype has just a few counts. The J gene is TRBJ1-1, the V gene TRBV20-1; D is perhaps TRBD1 (6 bases). CDR3 length: 14 residues. V was clipped by 5 bases and J by 3 bases, with 16 bases between them. The germline V gene has CDR1 DFQATT and CDR2 SNEGSKA (reference sequence). CDR3 region: CSAEQGTRYTEAFF. As DNA, the CDR3 is TGCAGTGCTGAGCAGGGGACACGGTACACTGAAGCTTTCTTT.

This clonotype has just a few counts. V gene TRBV29-1 combines with J gene TRBJ2-7, with D maybe TRBD1 (6 bases). The CDR3 runs to 17 residues. Germline V gene lookup returns CDR1 SQVTM and CDR2 ANQGSEA. V lost 2 bases, J lost 0 bases, and 20 bases lay in between. CDR3 amino acids: CSVEKGSPGASSYEQYF. DNA for the CDR3: TGCAGCGTTGAAAAGGGGAGCCCAGGGGCTAGCTCCTACGAGCAGTACTTC.

Of note for this clonotype: A much larger clone differs from this one at a single base, so this may be a read error. This chain joins TRBV12-3 or TRBV12-4 and TRBJ2-3; D possibly corresponds to TRBD2 (6 bases). Trimming stripped 3 bases from V and 4 bases from J, with 8 bases between. The CDR3 sequence is 13 residues long. This CDR3 reads CASSFSSADTQYF. The CDR3 coding sequence is TGTGCCAGCAGTTTCTCTAGCGCAGATACGCAGTATTTT.

Points on this clonotype: A much larger clonotype is one base distant, so this may be a read error. The chain joins TRBV20-1 to TRBJ2-7, with 7 bases fitting TRBD2. The V gene end was trimmed by 8 bases and the J gene end by 3 bases; junction bases not matched to a gene: 10. The CDR3 has 13 residues. Germline V lookup: CDR1 DFQATT, CDR2 SNEGSKA (reference sequence). The CDR3 is CSTRTSRDYEQYF. CDR3 DNA sequence: TGCAGTACGCGGACTAGTCGGGACTACGAGCAGTACTTC.

J is TRBJ2-1 and V is TRBV9; 11 bases are a match to TRBD2. Unmatched junction bases numbered 7, after V lost 2 bases and J lost 6 bases. The CDR3 consists of 16 residues. The germline V gene has CDR1 SGDLS and CDR2 YYNGEE. CDR3 loop: CASSVGLAGGFNEQFF. Written as DNA, the CDR3 is TGTGCCAGCAGCGTGGGGCTAGCGGGGGGTTTCAATGAGCAGTTCTTC.

The V and J genes are TRBV28 and TRBJ2-2; TRBD1 might be the D (5 bases). The CDR3 is made up of 17 amino acids. Germline-derived CDR1 and CDR2 are MDHEN and SYDVKM. V lost 6 bases and J 2 bases, leaving 19 bases between the germline ends. The chain's CDR3 is CASSSPLGQGNTGELFF. The CDR3 nucleotides are TGTGCCAGCAGCTCCCCCCTAGGGCAGGGAAACACCGGGGAGCTGTTTTTT.

The chain combines TRBV28 with TRBJ2-2; 13 nucleotides line up with TRBD2. With 8 bases clipped from V and 0 bases from J, the junction kept 6 bases outside the gene matches. Germline V gene lookup returns CDR1 MDHEN and CDR2 SYDVKM. CDR3 length: 17 amino acids. The CDR3 protein is CASQKTSGGPNTGELFF. The CDR3 nucleotides are TGTGCCAGCCAGAAGACTAGCGGGGGGCCGAACACCGGGGAGCTGTTTTTT.

The V call is TRBV10-3, the J call TRBJ2-7; 9 nucleotides align to TRBD2. This CDR3 spans 13 amino acids. Germline V lookup: CDR1 ENHRY, CDR2 SYGVKD. J was trimmed by 7 bases and V by 3 bases; bases with no gene match: 4. CDR3 sequence reads: CAISDASGDEQYF. The CDR3 DNA reads TGTGCCATCAGTGATGCTAGCGGGGATGAGCAGTACTTC.

This clonotype was counted a single time. V usage is TRBV4-2 and J usage is TRBJ2-4, with 7 positions matching TRBD1. The J call is doubtful: the DNA matches TRBJ2-7 better. Germline V gene lookup returns CDR1 LGHNA and CDR2 YNFKEQ. This CDR3 is 17 amino acids long. The CDR3 DNA is TGTGCCAGCAGCCAACCCGTAACCGGGACAGCTACCTACGAGCAGTACTTC. Protein: CASSQPVTGTATYEQYF.

The chain links TRBV20-1 to TRBJ2-1, with 11 bases lining up with TRBD2. The DNA end lines up better with TRBJ2-7; the J call may be wrong. From germline, CDR1 is DFQATT and CDR2 SNEGSKA (reference sequence). The CDR3 is 14 residues long. This CDR3 reads CSADGTSGYNEQYF. The DNA of the CDR3 is TGCAGTGCCGACGGGACTAGCGGCTACAATGAGCAGTACTTC.

In this sample, this clonotype turned up a few times. This chain uses TRBV18 with TRBJ2-1; 7 nucleotides agree with TRBD1. The V gene end was trimmed by 0 bases and the J gene end by 5 bases; junction bases not matched to a gene: 1. Germline V CDR1 and CDR2: KGHSH, LQKENI. The CDR3 has 14 residues. The CDR3 is CASSPPRGNNEQFF. DNA of the CDR3: TGTGCCAGCTCACCACCCAGGGGGAACAATGAGCAGTTCTTC.

The chain has TRBV6-6 and TRBJ1-1, with D uncertain. This CDR3 is 14 amino acids long. The germline V gene encodes CDR1 MNHNY and CDR2 SVGAGI (reference sequence). V was trimmed by 2 bases and J by 1 base, leaving 8 bases between them. The CDR3 nucleotides are TGTGCCAGCAGTTACGCCGACGGGAACACTGAAGCTTTCTTT. Amino acids: CASSYADGNTEAFF.

The genes are TRBV27 and TRBJ2-5, with 7 bases fitting TRBD1. The J call is in doubt because the DNA end fits TRBJ2-7 better. Germline CDR1 is MNHEY and CDR2 is SMNVEV (reference sequence). CDR3 size: 13 residues. The CDR3 region is CASIRTGGYEQYF. For the CDR3, the DNA is TGTGCCAGCATTCGGACAGGAGGATACGAGCAGTACTTC.

The chain has TRBV20-1 and TRBJ2-7, with TRBD2 matching over 14 bases. From germline, CDR1 is DFQATT and CDR2 SNEGSKA (reference sequence). The CDR3 is made up of 15 amino acids. Trimming took 3 bases from V and 6 from J; bases not matched to a gene: 7. DNA for the CDR3: TGCAGTGCTAGGGGGGGGGGACTAGCGGGAGTCGAGCAGTACTTC. Translated: CSARGGGLAGVEQYF.

This clonotype was seen only a few times. This chain uses TRBV2 with TRBJ2-5; 8 bases fit TRBD2. The CDR3 is 13 amino acids. CDR1 is SNHLY and CDR2 is FYNNEI in the germline V gene. The chain's CDR3 is CATLAALRETQYF. DNA for the CDR3: TGTGCTACACTAGCGGCCCTCCGGGAGACCCAGTACTTC. The whole variable domain, filled in from reference TRBV2 and TRBJ2-5, reads EPEVTQTPSHQVTQMGQEVILRCVPISNHLYFYWYRQILGQKVEFLVSFYNNEISEKSEIFDDQFSVERPDGSNFTLKIRSTKLEDSAMYFCATLAALRETQYFGPGTRLLVL.

The genes are TRBV10-3 and TRBJ2-7; 13 bases are shared with TRBD2. With V trimmed by 0 bases and J by 5 bases, 4 bases remained unmatched. Looked up from germline, CDR1 is ENHRY and CDR2 is SYGVKD. The CDR3 loop spans 16 amino acids. The DNA for the CDR3 is TGTGCCATCAGTGAGTCGACTAGCGGGGGGCCCGACGAGCAGTACTTC. Residues: CAISESTSGGPDEQYF.

This clonotype has just one count. V gene TRBV28 combines with J gene TRBJ2-6, with D hard to call. The CDR3 totals 14 residues. Deletions cut 3 bases from V and 4 bases from J, with 7 bases between. The germline V gene has CDR1 MDHEN and CDR2 SYDVKM. The CDR3 sequence: CASSFLYGANVLTF. CDR3 nucleotide sequence: TGTGCCAGCAGTTTCCTATACGGGGCCAACGTCCTGACTTTC.